These 18 T cell receptor beta chains were sequenced from one sample in a study of blood T cells in healthy people across ages. A second PCR of about 7 to 12 cycles used a sample-barcoded 5' primer and a J-beta primer mix. Using its own MiXCR run on the 5' RACE reads, TCRdb lists one record per CDR3 protein. Of about 1.1 million distinct CDR3 sequences listed, less than 45% are singletons. The sequenced sample consisted of blood. These receptors were taken from a man aged 18 to 30 in good health.

V usage is TRBV2 and J usage is TRBJ1-6; D not resolved. Looked up from germline, CDR1 is SNHLY and CDR2 is FYNNEI. The CDR3 runs to 14 residues. The V end was cut by 8 bases, the J end by 2 bases, with 10 bases between. CDR3 region: CASSGRAYNSPLHF. The CDR3, as DNA: TGTGCCAGCTCCGGTCGTGCCTATAATTCACCCCTCCACTTT.

In this sample, this clonotype turned up a few times. The CDR3 loop is CASSLEQTGELFF. The CDR3 region has the DNA TGCGCCAGCAGCTTGGAACAGACCGGGGAGCTGTTTTTT. This rearrangement joins TRBV5-1 to TRBJ2-2; D is uncertain. Germline lookup yields CDR1 SGHRS and CDR2 YFSETQ. V lost 0 bases and J 5 bases, leaving 5 bases between the germline ends. The CDR3 spans 13 residues.

The chain carries TRBV12-3 or TRBV12-4 and TRBJ1-4, with 8 bases identical to TRBD1. The J segment lost 11 bases and the V segment lost 7 bases, leaving 15 bases of the junction unmatched. This CDR3 region has 15 residues. The CDR3 DNA sequence: TGTGCCAGCACCACCTCGGGACAGGTGGGCCCTAAACTGTTTTTT. Amino acids: CASTTSGQVGPKLFF.

Only a few counts were recorded for this clonotype. V and J are TRBV6-6 and TRBJ2-4; D perhaps matches TRBD2 (5 bases). V lost 4 bases and J 1 base, leaving 11 bases between the germline ends. The germline CDR1 and CDR2 sequences are MNHNY and SVGAGI (reference sequence). The CDR3 sequence is 15 residues long. Here the CDR3 DNA reads TGTGCCAGCAGTTCTCCTTCGGGGGCCAAAAACATTCAGTACTTC. Residues: CASSSPSGAKNIQYF.

There are a few counts of this clonotype. Germline is not matched at one junction end, which may reflect a read error. This chain uses TRBV28 with TRBJ1-2; 7 bases are shared with TRBD1. The V gene's germline CDR1 is MDHEN and CDR2 SYDVKM. The CDR3 is made up of 12 amino acids. CDR3 region: CASSGTVDGCTF. The CDR3 region has the DNA TGTGCCAGCAGCGGGACAGTGGATGGCTGCACCTTC.

The chain combines TRBV10-3 with TRBJ1-2, with a weak D call TRBD1 (6 bases). The CDR3 extends over 14 amino acids. Germline V gene data show CDR1 as ENHRY and CDR2 as SYGVKD. V was cut by 6 bases and J by 4 bases, with 15 bases left in between. CDR3 loop: CAIRRTEVSYGYTF. For the CDR3, the DNA is TGTGCCATCAGACGGACAGAAGTAAGCTATGGCTACACCTTC.

This clonotype was observed a few times. Its ends do not fully match the called genes, so a read error is possible. V gene TRBV7-7 combines with J gene TRBJ2-1, with D uncertain. This CDR3 has 14 residues. Germline values: CDR1 SSHAT, CDR2 FNYEAQ (reference sequence). Here the CDR3 DNA reads TGTGCTAGCAGCCCTCTGCCATTCTACAATGAGCAGTTCTTC. Amino acid sequence: CASSPLPFYNEQFF.

This clonotype showed up just a few times. The chain uses TRBV10-3 and TRBJ2-3, with D perhaps assigned TRBD1 or TRBD2 (5 bases each). Germline V gene lookup returns CDR1 ENHRY and CDR2 SYGVKD. The CDR3 loop spans 15 amino acids. Deletions cut 9 bases from V and 1 base from J, with 17 bases between. In DNA form, the CDR3 reads TGTGCCATGAATGACCGGGACCGGGGCACAGATACGCAGTATTTT. Its translation: CAMNDRDRGTDTQYF.

The chain is built from TRBV5-1 and TRBJ1-1; weak D call: TRBD1 (6 bases). With 0 bases removed from V and 7 bases from J, the gap between germline ends came to 10 bases. Germline V gene data show CDR1 as SGHRS and CDR2 as YFSETQ. The CDR3 is made up of 13 amino acids. DNA of the CDR3: TGCGCCAGCAGCTTGGATGGGGGCGGTGAAGCTTTCTTT. Its translation is CASSLDGGGEAFF.

In its sample, this clonotype was seen once. The chain has TRBV6-1 and TRBJ1-1; D remains ambiguous. Trimming shortened V by 6 bases and J by 6 bases, and 11 bases separated the two germline ends. Germline assignment: CDR1 MNHNS and CDR2 SASEGT. This CDR3 comprises 12 residues. The CDR3 DNA sequence: TGTGCCAGCAGATCGGGGTTCTCTGAAGCTTTCTTT. The encoded protein is CASRSGFSEAFF.

A remark on this clonotype: One base away lies a much larger clone, so this may be a sequencing read error. The V and J genes are TRBV20-1 and TRBJ1-2, with D hard to call. This CDR3 contains 11 residues. The V end was cut by 7 bases, the J end by 1 base, with 7 bases between. Germline loops: CDR1 DFQATT, CDR2 SNEGSKA (reference sequence). The CDR3 nucleotides are TGCAGTGTAGAAGATAACTATGGCTACACCTTC. This sequence encodes CSVEDNYGYTF.

This rearrangement joins TRBV11-1 to TRBJ2-3, with 8 bases identical to TRBD1. CDR3 size: 15 residues. The V gene's germline CDR1 is SGHAT and CDR2 FQDESV (reference sequence). V trimming: 5 bases; J trimming: 4 bases; junction bases outside the gene matches: 8. The CDR3 DNA reads as TGTGCCAGCAGCGTGGACAGGGACGGATCAGATACGCAGTATTTT. As protein: CASSVDRDGSDTQYF.

V gene TRBV20-1 combines with J gene TRBJ2-3; possible D gene TRBD2, 7 bases. V lost 4 bases and J 1 base, leaving 18 bases between the germline ends. Germline-derived CDR1 and CDR2 are DFQATT and SNEGSKA (reference sequence). This CDR3 region has 16 residues. CDR3 nucleotide sequence: TGCAGTGCTACCCGCAGAGGGGGAGGGGGCACAGATACGCAGTATTTT. It yields the protein CSATRRGGGGTDTQYF.

The chain uses TRBV4-1 and TRBJ2-1, with unresolved D. CDR1 is MGHRA and CDR2 is YSYEKL in the germline V gene. V shed 4 bases and J shed 5 bases, with 12 bases lying between them. The CDR3 spans 14 residues. The CDR3 sequence: CASSPGERNNEQFF. The CDR3 DNA sequence: TGCGCCAGCAGCCCTGGGGAACGAAACAATGAGCAGTTCTTC.

The chain is built from TRBV29-1 and TRBJ2-7, with D possibly being TRBD1 (5 bases). V was pared by 5 bases and J by 6 bases, with 17 bases between. The CDR3 runs to 13 residues. Germline V CDR1 and CDR2: SQVTM, ANQGSEA. CDR3 sequence: CSVKGRQGGEQYF. CDR3 DNA sequence: TGCAGCGTTAAGGGTCGGCAGGGTGGCGAGCAGTACTTC.

This clonotype was observed once. The rearrangement uses TRBV7-2 and TRBJ1-2, with a possible D match to TRBD1 (6 bases). The CDR3 spans 15 residues. Per the germline V gene, CDR1 is SGHTA and CDR2 is FQGNSA. Between the trimmed V and J ends, which lost 3 bases and 6 bases, there was a span of 17 bases. CDR3 in amino acids: CASSFRVTGLNGYTF. The CDR3 nucleotides are TGTGCCAGCAGCTTCCGGGTCACAGGGCTGAATGGCTACACCTTC.

Regarding this clonotype: An end of the junction differs from the germline gene, which may be a read error. V gene TRBV9 combines with J gene TRBJ2-2; the D gene is possibly TRBD2 (7 bases). Germline assignment: CDR1 SGDLS and CDR2 YYNGEE. The CDR3 is made up of 13 amino acids. DNA of the CDR3: TGTGCCAGCAGTGTAGGGGGGGCCGGGGAGCTGTTTTTT. Its translation: CASSVGGAGELFF. Variable domain in full (rest from reference TRBV9 and TRBJ2-2): DSGVTQTPKHLITATGQRVTLRCSPRSGDLSVYWYQQSLDQGLQFLIQYYNGEERAKGNILERFSAQQFPDLHSELNLSSLELGDSALYFCASSVGGAGELFFGEGSRLTVL.

V is TRBV12-3 or TRBV12-4 and J is TRBJ2-5, with D tentatively TRBD1 (6 bases). This CDR3 spans 15 amino acids. Trimming cost V 5 bases and J 4 bases, with 17 bases left between them. DNA of the CDR3: TGTGCCAGCAGTCCCACGAGGGAAGGGGGAGAGACCCAGTACTTC. Translating gives CASSPTREGGETQYF.